The clone carrying this TCR beta chain came up many times. Its specificity is unknown. The source of the sample is a study of molecular identifiers for immune sequencing clone quantification. V was clipped by 5 bases and J by 4 bases; unmatched bases: 7. The CDR3 totals 15 residues. CDR1 is SGHVS, CDR2 FNYEAQ, per germline. General study points: In a background of 850,000 to 1,000,000 naive cells, spiked Jurkat TCR RNA from one cell was reportedly detectable. Highly expanded clone sizes could end up underestimated if a barcode were shared by identical TCR molecules.

MiXCR was run by TCRdb on the PCR reads, yielding one entry per CDR3 protein. The table has about 86,000 distinct CDR3 sequences, roughly 25% seen once; the top ten hold 0.7% to 0.8%. The clonotype was recovered from a human donor in good health. Some libraries in this study had Jurkat cell RNA spiked in. Source material: naive CD8+ T cells from blood, with Jurkat cell RNA spiked in. Subset noted: FACS-sorted CD8+CD4-CCR7+CD45RA+ naive T cells. The chain links TRBV7-6 to TRBJ2-3; 9 bases agree with TRBD1. This chain's CDR3 is CASSPRDREADTQYF. The CDR3 coding sequence is TGTGCCAGCAGCCCCAGGGACAGGGAAGCAGATACGCAGTATTTT.